This entry describes one T cell receptor (beta chain). Its specific antigen is unknown. Base-call qualities are not available, and no considerably larger clone is one nucleotide away. Flow cytometry had shown CD8+CD57+ cell expansion in the patients selected for sequencing. Every patient had severe acquired aplastic anemia, diagnosed using the International Study of Aplastic Anemia and Agranulocytosis and Camitta criteria. At the time blood was sampled, none of the patients had received any therapy. In this study, sorted CD4+ and CD8+ T cells from the blood of healthy subjects and of severe aplastic anemia patients had their TCR repertoires deep-sequenced. In the USA, patient enrollment took place under clinicaltrials.gov protocols 00001620, 01623167, 00001397, 00071045, 00081523 and 00961064. Ficoll-Paque density gradient centrifugation was used to isolate peripheral blood mononuclear cells. Before DNA extraction, CD4+ and CD8+ T cells were sorted by FACS or by magnetic beads.

Genomic DNA was used as template for profiling of TCR beta VDJ combinations and CDR3 sequences. TCR repertoire sequencing was run on an Illumina HiSeq 2000. Per the authors' processing: Repertoire assessment relied on Simpson's diversity index, CDR3 size and DJ length profiles, and TRBV/TRBJ rearrangement plots. Whichever DNA sequence was most abundant in the deep sequencing data was defined as the immunodominant clone. CDR3 amino acid sequences were checked for sharing between subjects and were compared against published repertoires and the VDJdb database. The raw public data were reprocessed by TCRdb itself: fastp quality trimming at Q25, MiXCR clonotype calling, in-frame beta chains only. Rows with one shared CDR3 protein collapse into an entry with the most common genes and DNA. The V and J calls reflect TCRdb's pipeline rather than the authors' work. Here the sample has 250,000 to 300,000 distinct CDR3 sequences; about 50% occur a single time. The biggest ten clones account for roughly 1.2% of the sample.

This sample was taken from a study of CD8+CD57+ T cells in acquired aplastic anemia (dated by TCRdb to the late 2010s). For the study in its entirety: On average, sorted CD4+ and CD8+ cells yielded about 3 ug of extracted DNA, with a range of about 0.19 to 30 ug. CD8+CD57+ expansion was defined as frequency above the mean frequency observed in healthy subjects. Study-wide findings and limitations: Nearly 30 CD8+ CDR3 sequences were found in both patients and controls but appeared to be highly expressed in patients and within the immunodominant clones of the patients. Between patients and healthy controls, no significant difference in CD8+ Simpson's diversity was found (P=0.060).

CDR1 and CDR2 are drawn from the germline V gene: LGHNA, YNFKEQ. The CDR3 runs 15 amino acids, cysteine and phenylalanine included. CDR3 DNA only is kept here, 45 bases in frame from base 1. V loses 5 bases of germline sequence and J loses 3 bases, and the interval between the two ends is 15 bases. Sequenced sample: sorted CD4+, CD8+, or CD8+CD57+ T cells (not recorded which) from PBMCs. This sequence was found in a human donor with aplastic anemia. Rearrangement joined TRBV4-2 to TRBJ2-3; tentative D gene TRBD2, with 6 bases matching. The CDR3 has the sequence CASSIPGGGTDTQYF. The sequenced DNA: TGTGCCAGCAGCATACCCGGTGGGGGGACAGATACGCAGTATTTT.